The clone carrying this T cell receptor beta chain showed up many times. Its antigen is undetermined. The data belong to a study of T cells in Graves' hyperthyroidism and ophthalmopathy. Study conclusions and caveats: Classification by a 13 V-J model distinguished ophthalmopathy from stable hyperthyroidism. Onset of ophthalmopathy came a median roughly 6.4 months after the model predicted it.

There were TCR beta CDR3 regions amplified from RNA transcripts. Using the HTBI primer set, a first-round RT-PCR was run on the TCR CDR3. TCRdb reprocessed the multiplex PCR reads via MiXCR and lists one record per CDR3 protein. The sample has roughly 550,000 distinct CDR3 sequences, about 16% seen once. The CDR3 sequence is 17 residues long. Unmatched junction bases numbered 7, after V lost 1 base and J lost 2 bases. Diagnosing involved the use of clinical symptoms, serum thyroxine and TRAb, thyroid ultrasound and orbital computed tomography. Material: blood. The V call is TRBV12-3 or TRBV12-4, the J call TRBJ2-7; the match to TRBD2 covers 11 bases. This TCR was recovered from a woman under 40 with Graves' ophthalmopathy. The CDR3 here is CASSLVLAGEWPYEQYF. The CDR3 nucleotides are TGTGCCAGCAGTTTAGTACTAGCGGGAGAATGGCCCTACGAGCAGTACTTC.